This TCR beta chain originates from a study of shared clonotypes between healthy human individuals. Across the whole study: CD4 naive and memory got three plates each, CD8 naive two, CD8 memory one.

Each sorted subset replicate got 200 ng genomic DNA, tens of thousands of genomes. The method was immunoSEQ multiplex PCR; TCRdb's version includes in-frame clones alone and lacks a portion of them. This table holds roughly 2 million clones, roughly 95% found once. The V and J ends lost 0 bases and 0 bases, in that order; junction bases with no gene match: 2. Looked up from germline, CDR1 is MGHRA and CDR2 is YSYEKL. The CDR3 has 16 residues. This clone appeared once. The chain links TRBV4-1 to TRBJ2-5; 9 nucleotides align to TRBD2. This receptor was obtained from a man younger than 35 in good health. Sequencing was carried out using naive CD4+ T cells sorted from blood. Indicated subset: CD45RA+ positively selected. The CDR3, as DNA: TGCGCCAGCAGCCAAGAGGCTAGCGGGGACCAAGAGACCCAGTACTTC. Its translation is CASSQEASGDQETQYF.